The 24 T cell receptor beta chains below all came from one sample that was sequenced in a study of cytomegalovirus exposure and HLA in healthy donors (dated by TCRdb to about 2017). The library was generated by the immunoSEQ multiplex PCR assay. This immuneACCESS table, as held by TCRdb, lists in-frame sequences with V and J called but not all clones. Of the missing ones, under half trace to an unresolved V gene in checked studies; the others have no known cause. This sample holds over 60,000 clones; around 95% were observed only once. The ten largest clones take up approximately 2.5% of the sample. The source material was PBMCs. The receptors derive from a man aged 18 to 35 in good health and CMV-seronegative.

The chain employs TRBV28 and TRBJ1-1; TRBD1 aligns across 8 bases. The trim removed 8 bases at V and 6 bases at J, leaving 8 bases unmatched. The germline gives CDR1 MDHEN, CDR2 SYDVKM. This CDR3 has 13 amino acids. CDR3 in amino acids: CASGRTGLPEAFF. The CDR3 DNA reads as TGTGCCAGCGGACGGACAGGGCTCCCTGAAGCTTTCTTT.

The chain is built from TRBV7-8 and TRBJ1-1, with 8 bases fitting TRBD1. With V trimmed by 5 bases and J by 1 base, 6 bases remained unmatched. Germline lookup yields CDR1 SGHVS and CDR2 FQNEAQ. The CDR3 totals 15 residues. The CDR3 coding sequence is TGTGCCAGCAGCCTTACTGACAGGGGGAACACTGAAGCTTTCTTT. Translating it yields CASSLTDRGNTEAFF.

The gene calls are TRBV6-1 and TRBJ1-4, with TRBD1 matching over 7 bases. The CDR3 runs 14 residues. Trimming at V came to 3 bases and at J to 5 bases, leaving 3 bases not matched to a gene. Germline CDR1 reads MNHNS; CDR2 reads SASEGT. This chain's CDR3 is CASSDGTANEKLFF. In DNA, the CDR3 is TGTGCCAGCAGTGACGGGACAGCAAATGAAAAACTGTTTTTT.

The chain couples TRBV10-3 to TRBJ2-5; TRBD1 matches at 8 bases. The CDR3 spans 17 residues. V was pared by 0 bases and J by 1 base, with 7 bases of the junction left unmatched. Germline-derived CDR1 and CDR2 are ENHRY and SYGVKD. The CDR3 sequence is CAISESKTGGRQETQYF. DNA of the CDR3: TGTGCCATCAGTGAGTCGAAAACAGGGGGACGCCAAGAGACCCAGTACTTC.

The rearrangement links TRBV9 to TRBJ2-3; 7 nucleotides agree with TRBD1. The length of the CDR3 is 16 residues. V dropped 4 bases and J dropped 0; count of bases not matched to a gene: 8. Germline loops: CDR1 SGDLS, CDR2 YYNGEE. CDR3 DNA: TGTGCCAGCAGCACCAGTGGGACAGTTAGCACAGATACGCAGTATTTT. It codes for CASSTSGTVSTDTQYF.

The chain carries TRBV9 and TRBJ2-2, with 10 bases lining up with TRBD2. The CDR3 extends over 17 amino acids. CDR1 SGDLS and CDR2 YYNGEE come from the germline V gene. The ends lost 1 base at V and 0 bases at J; junction bases unmatched: 3. CDR3 DNA: TGTGCCAGCAGCGTAACTAGCGGGGTGACGAACACCGGGGAGCTGTTTTTT. Amino acids: CASSVTSGVTNTGELFF.

The V and J genes are TRBV5-8 and TRBJ2-1, with 10 bases that match TRBD1. The V gene's germline CDR1 is SGHTS and CDR2 YDEGEE. The CDR3 covers 16 residues. The junction had 2 bases not matched to a gene; V was cut back by 0 bases and J by 2 bases. CDR3 sequence reads: CASSLAGTGAYNEQFF. CDR3 nucleotides: TGTGCCAGCAGCTTGGCCGGGACAGGGGCCTACAATGAGCAGTTCTTC.

The chain is built from TRBV27 and TRBJ2-7; 8 bases map to TRBD1. The germline V gene encodes CDR1 MNHEY and CDR2 SMNVEV (reference sequence). The J segment lost 0 bases and the V segment lost 6 bases, leaving 4 bases of the junction unmatched. The CDR3 totals 14 residues. This CDR3 is CASSWTGSSYEQYF. The CDR3 DNA reads TGTGCCAGCAGCTGGACAGGGAGCTCCTACGAGCAGTACTTC.

The rearrangement uses TRBV5-4 and TRBJ1-2; TRBD1 matches 9 bases. This CDR3 spans 14 amino acids. Germline CDR1 reads SGHNT; CDR2 reads YYREEE (reference sequence). Trimming took 4 bases from V and 2 from J; bases not matched to a gene: 3. The CDR3 region is CASSPGTGNYGYTF. CDR3 coding DNA: TGTGCCAGCAGCCCCGGGACAGGGAACTATGGCTACACCTTC.

The rearrangement links TRBV6-5 to TRBJ1-2; D perhaps matches TRBD1 (5 bases). V lost 6 bases and J 2 bases, leaving 16 bases between the germline ends. Germline assignment: CDR1 MNHEY and CDR2 SVGAGI. The CDR3 is made up of 15 amino acids. The CDR3 here is CASSYSGGRNYGYTF. CDR3 DNA sequence: TGTGCCAGCAGCTACAGCGGGGGGAGGAACTATGGCTACACCTTC.

The rearrangement joins TRBV4-1 to TRBJ1-1; the D gene is possibly TRBD1 (6 bases). Trimming removed 6 bases at V and 7 bases at J, with 18 bases between. The CDR3 is 14 amino acids. From germline, CDR1 is MGHRA and CDR2 YSYEKL. The CDR3 DNA sequence: TGCGCCAGCAGTGCAAGGGACATTGAATATGAAGCTTTCTTT. Residues: CASSARDIEYEAFF.

The chain employs TRBV7-6 and TRBJ2-1, with 9 bases matching TRBD1. J was trimmed by 9 bases and V by 2 bases; bases with no gene match: 17. CDR3 length: 18 amino acids. The germline CDR1 and CDR2 sequences are SGHVS and FNYEAQ. Here the CDR3 reads CASSLIPPGTGTLSEQFF. CDR3 sequence (DNA): TGTGCCAGCAGCTTAATTCCCCCCGGGACAGGGACCCTCAGTGAGCAGTTCTTC.

This clone was counted once. The J gene is TRBJ1-2, the V gene TRBV11-2, with 8 bases matching TRBD1. This CDR3 contains 15 residues. Looked up from germline, CDR1 is SGHAT and CDR2 is FQNNGV. Trimming at V came to 2 bases and at J to 8 bases, leaving 10 bases not matched to a gene. The CDR3 loop is CASSLLGQGAYGYTF. The CDR3 bases are TGTGCCAGCAGCTTATTGGGGCAGGGGGCTTACGGCTACACCTTC.

The CDR3 DNA sequence: TGCGCCAGCAGCTTGGAGGGGGGGCCTACTGAAGCTTTCTTT. This sequence encodes CASSLEGGPTEAFF. The gene calls are TRBV5-1 and TRBJ1-1; TRBD1 is a possible D gene (6 bases). Germline V gene lookup returns CDR1 SGHRS and CDR2 YFSETQ. The CDR3 is made up of 14 amino acids. Trimming took off 0 bases at V and 5 bases at J, with 11 bases between the two ends.

This chain uses TRBV19 with TRBJ1-5; D is possibly TRBD1 (5 bases). The V end was cut by 7 bases, the J end by 5 bases, with 12 bases between. The CDR3 runs to 13 residues. CDR1 and CDR2 (germline): LNHDA, SQIVND (reference sequence). The CDR3 region has the DNA TGTGCCAGTAATGGGGGGAGAGATCAGCCCCAGCATTTT. Translated, it gives CASNGGRDQPQHF.

This chain uses TRBV30 with TRBJ1-2, with D maybe TRBD1 (5 bases). The CDR3 spans 21 residues. Germline CDR1 reads GTSNPN; CDR2 reads SVGIG (reference sequence). Trimming pared 0 bases from V and 2 bases from J, leaving 31 bases between. The DNA for the CDR3 is TGTGCCTGGAGTGTACTAGTCCGCCGGTTTTTGCGGGGCGAAAACAACTATGGCTACACCTTC. Translating gives CAWSVLVRRFLRGENNYGYTF. Based on the CDR3 plus reference TRBV30 and TRBJ1-2, the full variable domain is SQTIHQWPATLVQPVGSPLSLECTVEGTSNPNLYWYRQAAGRGLQLLFYSVGIGQISSEVPQNLSASRPQDRQFILSSKKLLLSDSGFYLCAWSVLVRRFLRGENNYGYTFGSGTRLTVV.

The chain recombines TRBV18 with TRBJ2-1, with 7 nucleotides matching TRBD2. Trimming cost V 0 bases and J 1 base; bases outside gene matches: 3. Germline CDR1 reads KGHSH; CDR2 reads LQKENI. The CDR3 length is 16 residues. The CDR3 region has the DNA TGTGCCAGCTCACCACCTGTCGGGAGGTCCTACAATGAGCAGTTCTTC. Protein product: CASSPPVGRSYNEQFF.

The genes are TRBV18 and TRBJ2-7; 12 bases fit TRBD2. This CDR3 has 18 residues. V shed 0 bases and J 0 bases; nucleotides not matched to a gene: 6. The germline CDR1 and CDR2 sequences are KGHSH and LQKENI. DNA for the CDR3: TGTGCCAGCTCACCACCAGGGACTAGCGGGCTGAGCTCCTACGAGCAGTACTTC. Residues: CASSPPGTSGLSSYEQYF.

J is TRBJ1-4 and V is TRBV29-1; possible D gene TRBD1, 5 bases. Per germline, CDR1 SQVTM and CDR2 ANQGSEA. CDR3 size: 12 residues. The ends were cut back, 7 bases at V and 5 bases at J, with 11 bases in the middle. CDR3 sequence reads: CSALEGNEKLFF. As DNA, the CDR3 is TGCAGCGCCTTGGAGGGGAATGAAAAACTGTTTTTT. Filled out from reference TRBV29-1 and TRBJ1-4, the complete variable domain reads SAVISQKPSRDICQRGTSLTIQCQVDSQVTMMFWYRQQPGQSLTLIATANQGSEATYESGFVIDKFPISRPNLTFSTLTVSNMSPEDSSIYLCSALEGNEKLFFGSGTQLSVL.

The J gene is TRBJ1-4, the V gene TRBV5-8; TRBD1 is a possible D gene (6 bases). The CDR3 spans 16 residues. Germline lookup yields CDR1 SGHTS and CDR2 YDEGEE. V dropped 4 bases and J dropped 8 bases, with 21 bases sitting between them. The CDR3 nucleotides read TGTGCCAGCAGCCCGGGGGGCCCTCTATCCGGAGAAAAACTGTTTTTT. Its protein product is CASSPGGPLSGEKLFF.

The genes are TRBV19 and TRBJ2-3; 7 nucleotides agree with TRBD2. The CDR3 length is 18 residues. Germline CDR1 is LNHDA and CDR2 is SQIVND (reference sequence). V lost 4 bases and J lost 6; bases outside the gene matches: 19. For the CDR3, the DNA is TGTGCCAGTAGTAGCAGGGAGTTACTTTACTGGGGGGGTGATACGCAGTATTTT. Amino acids: CASSSRELLYWGGDTQYF.

The chain couples TRBV7-6 to TRBJ1-1; 10 bases align to TRBD1. Looked up from germline, CDR1 is SGHVS and CDR2 is FNYEAQ. V was pared by 5 bases and J by 5 bases, with 14 bases of the junction left unmatched. The CDR3 covers 17 residues. The CDR3, as DNA: TGTGCCAGCAGCACCCCAATCAGACAGGGGGCACAGACTGAAGCTTTCTTT. Its translation: CASSTPIRQGAQTEAFF.

The chain carries TRBV4-2 and TRBJ2-7; 7 nucleotides align to TRBD2. This CDR3 has 16 residues. V dropped 1 base and J dropped 6; count of bases not matched to a gene: 12. Looked up from germline, CDR1 is LGHNA and CDR2 is YNFKEQ. This CDR3 reads CASSQGGRASSSEQYF. The CDR3 DNA sequence: TGTGCCAGCAGCCAAGGTGGGAGGGCCTCTTCGAGCGAGCAGTACTTC.

DNA of the CDR3: TGTGCCACCAGTGCGGCCACAAGGTTGGACATTCAGTACTTC. Translated, it gives CATSAATRLDIQYF. The chain carries TRBV15 and TRBJ2-4; no clear D. From germline, CDR1 is LNHNV and CDR2 YYDKDF (reference sequence). The CDR3 runs 14 residues. The V end was cut by 6 bases, the J end by 8 bases, with 17 bases between.